These 26 T cell receptor beta chains were sequenced from one sample in a study of cytomegalovirus exposure and HLA in healthy donors. Primers included in the PCR were 60 Vbeta and 13 Jbeta primers. Measured with immunoSEQ multiplex PCR; TCRdb has only the in-frame clones, and not every one. The data hold roughly 140,000 clones, with less than 90% observed a single time. Sequencing was performed on PBMCs. Receptors originate from a boy aged 2 to 10 in good health and CMV-seronegative.

This rearrangement joins TRBV25-1 to TRBJ2-2; TRBD2 matches 12 bases. This CDR3 has 17 residues. Germline lookup yields CDR1 MGHDK and CDR2 SYGVNS. V dropped 4 bases and J dropped 3; count of bases not matched to a gene: 6. The CDR3 reads CASSVTSGGPYTGELFF. The CDR3 nucleotides are TGTGCCAGCAGTGTGACTAGCGGGGGCCCGTACACCGGGGAGCTGTTTTTT. Complete variable domain (other parts from reference TRBV25-1 and TRBJ2-2): EADIYQTPRYLVIGTGKKITLECSQTMGHDKMYWYQQDPGMELHLIHYSYGVNSTEKGDLSSESTVSRIRTEHFPLTLESARPSHTSQYLCASSVTSGGPYTGELFFGEGSRLTVL.

The chain employs TRBV27 and TRBJ2-7; 7 bases map to TRBD2. CDR1 is MNHEY and CDR2 is SMNVEV in the germline V gene (reference sequence). The CDR3 contains 13 residues. Trimming took 2 bases from V and 5 from J; bases not matched to a gene: 3. The CDR3 nucleotides are TGTGCCAGCAGTTTACTAGCGGCAAACGAGCAGTACTTC. Protein: CASSLLAANEQYF.

The V gene is TRBV10-3, the J gene TRBJ2-7, with TRBD1 matching over 9 bases. Germline V lookup: CDR1 ENHRY, CDR2 SYGVKD. The CDR3 is 18 residues long. Trimming at V came to 0 bases and at J to 0 bases, leaving 9 bases not matched to a gene. Here the CDR3 reads CAISESGTGFVGSYEQYF. CDR3 bases: TGTGCCATCAGTGAGTCAGGGACAGGGTTTGTAGGCTCCTACGAGCAGTACTTC.

The chain uses TRBV5-3 and TRBJ2-1; 10 bases are a match to TRBD2. TRBV5-3 carries the ORF label, with uncertain function. V gave up 1 base and J gave up 9 bases; unmatched junction bases: 4. The CDR3 is 14 residues long. The CDR3 protein is CARSLRLAGSEQFF. In nucleotides, the CDR3 is TGTGCCAGAAGCTTGAGACTAGCGGGTAGTGAGCAGTTCTTC.

The chain links TRBV7-8 to TRBJ2-6; no clear D gene. The germline V gene has CDR1 SGHVS and CDR2 FQNEAQ. The CDR3 runs 17 residues. V lost 2 bases, J lost 0 bases, and 11 bases lay in between. The CDR3 loop reads CASSLRSRSSGANVLTF. In DNA, the CDR3 is TGTGCCAGCAGCTTACGGTCTAGGTCCTCTGGGGCCAACGTCCTGACTTTC.

This rearrangement joins TRBV4-1 to TRBJ2-4; 8 positions agree with TRBD2. The V gene's germline CDR1 is MGHRA and CDR2 YSYEKL. CDR3 length: 17 residues. V was clipped by 4 bases and J by 5 bases; unmatched bases: 13. The CDR3 DNA reads TGCGCCAGCAGCCCGACCTTTAGCGGGACTAAGGAAAACATTCAGTACTTC. Its translation: CASSPTFSGTKENIQYF.

The rearrangement links TRBV9 to TRBJ2-7; TRBD1 might be the D (6 bases). V was trimmed by 4 bases and J by 2 bases, leaving 10 bases between them. Germline lookup yields CDR1 SGDLS and CDR2 YYNGEE. The CDR3 runs 13 residues. The CDR3 protein is CASSLRDTYEQYF. The CDR3 DNA reads TGTGCCAGCAGCCTCCGGGACACCTACGAGCAGTACTTC.

This chain links TRBV7-9 with TRBJ2-5; 14 bases align to TRBD2. The CDR3 spans 17 residues. Unmatched junction bases numbered 7, after V lost 2 bases and J lost 5 bases. Germline V CDR1 and CDR2: SEHNR, FQNEAQ (reference sequence). CDR3 DNA: TGTGCCAGCAGCTTAATGTTGGGACTAGCGGGGGTGGAGACCCAGTACTTC. Translation gives CASSLMLGLAGVETQYF.

The chain recombines TRBV4-2 with TRBJ1-1, with D perhaps matching TRBD1 (5 bases). Germline CDR1 is LGHNA and CDR2 is YNFKEQ. Trimming cost V 0 bases and J 10 bases, with 21 bases left between them. There are 16 residues in the CDR3. CDR3 residues: CASSQDPIRSNGGAFF. CDR3 sequence (DNA): TGTGCCAGCAGCCAAGATCCGATTAGGTCGAACGGGGGAGCTTTCTTT.

The V and J genes are TRBV7-9 and TRBJ2-3, with TRBD1 as a possible D gene (5 bases). V was clipped by 3 bases and J by 3 bases, with 16 bases between them. CDR1 is SEHNR and CDR2 is FQNEAQ in the germline V gene (reference sequence). The CDR3 is 16 amino acids. In DNA form, the CDR3 reads TGTGCCAGCAGCTTTAGGCAGGGATTAGGTACAGATACGCAGTATTTT. This translates into CASSFRQGLGTDTQYF.

The CDR3 DNA reads as TGTGCCAGCAGCCCCGAGGGGACAGATAGGGACGAGCAGTACTTC. The encoded protein is CASSPEGTDRDEQYF. V usage is TRBV9 and J usage is TRBJ2-7, with 7 bases identical to TRBD1. The CDR3 spans 15 residues. Trimming took 4 bases from V and 5 from J; bases not matched to a gene: 12. The V gene's germline CDR1 is SGDLS and CDR2 YYNGEE. Full variable domain (missing parts from reference TRBV9 and TRBJ2-7): DSGVTQTPKHLITATGQRVTLRCSPRSGDLSVYWYQQSLDQGLQFLIQYYNGEERAKGNILERFSAQQFPDLHSELNLSSLELGDSALYFCASSPEGTDRDEQYFGPGTRLTVT.

This rearrangement joins TRBV2 to TRBJ1-4; maybe TRBD1 (5 bases). Germline CDR1 and CDR2: SNHLY and FYNNEI. The CDR3 sequence is 14 residues long. V lost 8 bases, J lost 4 bases, and 14 bases lay in between. The CDR3 protein is CASFRTGINEKLFF. DNA for the CDR3: TGTGCCAGCTTCCGCACAGGTATTAATGAAAAACTGTTTTTT.

This sequence joins TRBV19 and TRBJ2-7, with D tentatively TRBD1 (6 bases). Per the germline V gene, CDR1 is LNHDA and CDR2 is SQIVND (reference sequence). This CDR3 spans 13 amino acids. Trimming removed 4 bases at V and 2 bases at J, with 9 bases between. The CDR3 loop is CASSTRQAYEQYF. The CDR3 DNA is TGTGCCAGTAGTACCCGACAGGCCTACGAGCAGTACTTC.

The chain recombines TRBV6-1 with TRBJ2-6; D is possibly TRBD1 (6 bases). In germline, CDR1 is MNHNS, CDR2 SASEGT. This CDR3 spans 20 amino acids. V gave up 2 bases and J gave up 0 bases, with 20 bases separating them. The CDR3 loop is CASSEISPGQLISGANVLTF. The DNA of the CDR3 is TGTGCCAGCAGTGAAATCAGTCCAGGACAGCTCATCTCTGGGGCCAACGTCCTGACTTTC.

This clone has only a few counts. Other nucleotide sequences from this sample produce the same CDR3. The chain combines TRBV7-6 with TRBJ2-7; D is unclear. CDR1 and CDR2 (germline): SGHVS, FNYEAQ. The V and J ends lost 0 bases and 0 bases respectively, with 3 bases between them. This CDR3 spans 13 amino acids. The CDR3 sequence: CASSLAASYEQYF. The CDR3 DNA sequence: TGTGCCAGCAGCTTAGCAGCCTCCTACGAGCAGTACTTC.

The chain combines TRBV7-2 with TRBJ2-7, with D unclear. This CDR3 contains 13 residues. The V end was cut by 5 bases, the J end by 3 bases, with 11 bases between. Germline CDR1 reads SGHTA; CDR2 reads FQGNSA. For the CDR3, the DNA is TGTGCCAGCAGCCGTATACAGAACTACGAGCAGTACTTC. Its protein product is CASSRIQNYEQYF.

J is TRBJ2-7 and V is TRBV12-5; 11 bases are shared with TRBD1. The V gene end was trimmed by 0 bases and the J gene end by 1 base; junction bases not matched to a gene: 14. The length of the CDR3 is 20 residues. Germline V gene data show CDR1 as LGHNT and CDR2 as FRNRAP. CDR3 in amino acids: CASGLVDPGQGDTRSYEQYF. The CDR3 DNA reads TGTGCTAGTGGTTTGGTAGATCCGGGACAGGGGGACACGAGGTCCTACGAGCAGTACTTC. The full variable domain, with the rest looked up from reference TRBV12-5 and TRBJ2-7, is DARVTQTPRHKVTEMGQEVTMRCQPILGHNTVFWYRQTMMQGLELLAYFRNRAPLDDSGMPKDRFSAEMPDATLATLKIQPSEPRDSAVYFCASGLVDPGQGDTRSYEQYFGPGTRLTVT.

The J gene is TRBJ1-6, the V gene TRBV7-2, with D tentatively TRBD1 (6 bases). The germline V and J ends were trimmed by 2 bases and 7 bases, with 12 bases remaining between them. The CDR3 covers 15 residues. Per germline, CDR1 SGHTA and CDR2 FQGNSA. The DNA for the CDR3 is TGTGCCAGCAGCTTAACAGGGAGTCGGAATTCACCCCTCCACTTT. Protein: CASSLTGSRNSPLHF.

This clone showed up just once. The rearrangement joins TRBV10-2 to TRBJ2-3, with TRBD2 matching over 7 bases. Per the germline V gene, CDR1 is WSHSY and CDR2 is SAAADI. The CDR3 is made up of 14 amino acids. Trimming removed 2 bases from V and 2 bases from J; junction bases left unmatched: 1. CDR3 loop: CASSEAGVTDTQYF. CDR3 DNA sequence: TGCGCCAGCAGTGAGGCGGGAGTCACAGATACGCAGTATTTT.

This sequence joins TRBV18 and TRBJ2-7; a possible D gene is TRBD1 (6 bases). The V and J ends lost 1 base and 6 bases respectively, with 22 bases between them. There are 17 residues in the CDR3. Germline CDR1 is KGHSH and CDR2 is LQKENI. In DNA, the CDR3 is TGTGCCAGCTCACCACTCGGGCAGGGCAGGGGCCCTTTCGAGCAGTACTTC. It specifies CASSPLGQGRGPFEQYF.

This chain links TRBV28 with TRBJ1-5; 8 bases line up with TRBD1. With V trimmed by 6 bases and J by 0 bases, 10 bases remained unmatched. Germline assignment: CDR1 MDHEN and CDR2 SYDVKM. The CDR3 spans 17 residues. In DNA, the CDR3 is TGTGCCAGCAGACAACAGGGGGGATTCTATAGCAATCAGCCCCAGCATTTT. Translation gives CASRQQGGFYSNQPQHF.

The V and J genes are TRBV11-2 and TRBJ2-5; D possibly corresponds to TRBD2 (5 bases). This CDR3 spans 13 amino acids. Trimming left V 6 bases short and J 5 bases short, with 13 bases between. CDR1 and CDR2 (germline): SGHAT, FQNNGV. Written as DNA, the CDR3 is TGTGCCAGCAGTTACCGGCCGGGGGAGACCCAGTACTTC. As protein: CASSYRPGETQYF.

The rearrangement joins TRBV5-4 to TRBJ1-6; TRBD1 might be the D (5 bases). Trimming took off 4 bases at V and 2 bases at J, with 13 bases between the two ends. Germline CDR1 and CDR2: SGHNT and YYREEE (reference sequence). The CDR3 is 16 residues long. CDR3 sequence (DNA): TGTGCCAGCAGCCCGAAGGGGTTTACCTATAATTCACCCCTCCACTTT. Translating it yields CASSPKGFTYNSPLHF.

The chain employs TRBV28 and TRBJ1-2; 8 bases line up with TRBD1. Trimming took 3 bases from V and 4 from J; bases not matched to a gene: 13. Germline CDR1 reads MDHEN; CDR2 reads SYDVKM. The length of the CDR3 is 17 residues. This CDR3 is CASSFRGRVDALYGYTF. The CDR3 DNA sequence: TGTGCCAGCAGTTTCAGGGGGCGCGTAGACGCCCTCTATGGCTACACCTTC.

This clone was observed a single time. The chain joins TRBV9 to TRBJ2-7; the match to TRBD1 covers 10 bases. The V and J ends lost 1 base and 5 bases, in that order; junction bases with no gene match: 3. The V gene's germline CDR1 is SGDLS and CDR2 YYNGEE. The CDR3 contains 14 residues. CDR3 sequence (DNA): TGTGCCAGCAGCGTACACGGACAGGGGGACGAGCAGTACTTC. Residues: CASSVHGQGDEQYF.

This chain links TRBV15 with TRBJ1-3, with D uncertain. V was shortened by 0 bases and J by 1 base, with 7 bases between the two germline ends. This CDR3 has 15 amino acids. CDR1 LNHNV and CDR2 YYDKDF come from the germline V gene (reference sequence). CDR3 amino acids: CATSRDRVSGNTIYF. The CDR3 coding sequence is TGTGCCACCAGCAGAGATCGGGTTTCTGGAAACACCATATATTTT. The variable domain in full, completed from reference TRBV15 and TRBJ1-3, reads DAMVIQNPRYQVTQFGKPVTLSCSQTLNHNVMYWYQQKSSQAPKLLFHYYDKDFNNEADTPDNFQSRRPNTSFCFLDIRSPGLGDTAMYLCATSRDRVSGNTIYFGEGSWLTVV.